This entry describes one T cell receptor (beta chain). The antigen is unknown. The V gene lost 5 bases and the J gene lost 2 bases, with 9 bases spanning the gap. The length of the CDR3 is 13 residues. Germline values: CDR1 SGHAT, CDR2 FQNNGV. The entry originates in a study of cytomegalovirus exposure and HLA in healthy donors. Whole-study context: Around 85 million unique TCR sequences came from HLA-typed donors in an early release. Of all 400 or so donors who were genotyped, roughly 81% belonged to the Caucasian-associated ancestry cluster.

Vbeta (60) and Jbeta (13) primers were used in the PCR. The method was immunoSEQ multiplex PCR; TCRdb's version includes in-frame clones alone and lacks a portion of them. The profile shows some 130,000 clones, 75% to 85% of them singletons. Overall study findings and caveats: Later analysis associated a missense DCLRE1C variant with TCR beta V- and J-gene trimming.

This TCR derives from a middle-aged man in good health and CMV-seronegative. V gene TRBV11-2 combines with J gene TRBJ1-2, with D maybe TRBD1 (6 bases). Sequencing was carried out using PBMCs. CDR3 in DNA: TGTGCCAGCAGCCCGGACAGCAACTATGGCTACACCTTC. Translating gives CASSPDSNYGYTF.